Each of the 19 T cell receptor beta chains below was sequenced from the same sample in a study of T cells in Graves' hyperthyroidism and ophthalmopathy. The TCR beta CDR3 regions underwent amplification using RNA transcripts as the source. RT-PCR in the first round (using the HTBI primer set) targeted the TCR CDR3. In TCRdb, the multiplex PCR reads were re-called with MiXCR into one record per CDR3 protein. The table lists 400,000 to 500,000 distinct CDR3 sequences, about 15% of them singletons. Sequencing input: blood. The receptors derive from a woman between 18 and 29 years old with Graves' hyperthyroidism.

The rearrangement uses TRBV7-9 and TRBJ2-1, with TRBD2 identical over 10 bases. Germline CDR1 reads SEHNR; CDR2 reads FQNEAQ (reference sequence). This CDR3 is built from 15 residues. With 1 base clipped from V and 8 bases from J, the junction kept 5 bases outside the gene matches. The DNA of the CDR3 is TGTGCCAGCAGCTTAGAGCGGGAGGGCCCCTATGAGCAGTTCTTC. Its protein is CASSLEREGPYEQFF.

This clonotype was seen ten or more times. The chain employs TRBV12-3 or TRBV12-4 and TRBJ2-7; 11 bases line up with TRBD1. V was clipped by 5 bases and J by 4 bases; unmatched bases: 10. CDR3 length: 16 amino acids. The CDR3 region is CASSPWDRGIVYEQYV. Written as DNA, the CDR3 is TGTGCCAGCAGTCCATGGGACAGGGGGATAGTATACGAGCAGTACGTC.

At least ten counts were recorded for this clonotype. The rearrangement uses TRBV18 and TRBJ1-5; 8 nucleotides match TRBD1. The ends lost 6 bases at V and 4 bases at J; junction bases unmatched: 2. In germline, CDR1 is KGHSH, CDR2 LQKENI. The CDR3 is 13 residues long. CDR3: CASSQGANQPQHF. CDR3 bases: TGTGCCAGCTCTCAGGGGGCTAATCAGCCCCAGCATTTT. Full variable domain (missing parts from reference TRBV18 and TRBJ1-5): NAGVMQNPRHLVRRRGQEARLRCSPMKGHSHVYWYRQLPEEGLKFMVYLQKENIIDESGMPKERFSAEFPKEGPSILRIQQVVRGDSAAYFCASSQGANQPQHFGDGTRLSIL.

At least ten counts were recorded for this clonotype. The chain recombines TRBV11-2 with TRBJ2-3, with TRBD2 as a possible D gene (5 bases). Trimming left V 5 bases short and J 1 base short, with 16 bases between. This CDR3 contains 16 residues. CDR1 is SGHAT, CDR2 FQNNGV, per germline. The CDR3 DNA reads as TGTGCCAGCAGCCACCCTTTGCGGACTCGCACAGATACGCAGTATTTT. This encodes CASSHPLRTRTDTQYF. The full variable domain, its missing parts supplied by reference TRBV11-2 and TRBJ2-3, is EAGVAQSPRYKIIEKRQSVAFWCNPISGHATLYWYQQILGQGPKLLIQFQNNGVVDDSQLPKDRFSAERLKGVDSTLKIQPAKLEDSAVYLCASSHPLRTRTDTQYFGPGTRLTVL.

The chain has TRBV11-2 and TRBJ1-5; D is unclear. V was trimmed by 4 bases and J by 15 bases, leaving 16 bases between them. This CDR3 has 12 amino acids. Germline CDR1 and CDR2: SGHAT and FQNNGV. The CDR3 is CASSSRLAGGHF. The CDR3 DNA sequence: TGTGCCAGCAGCTCGAGACTAGCGGGAGGGCATTTT.

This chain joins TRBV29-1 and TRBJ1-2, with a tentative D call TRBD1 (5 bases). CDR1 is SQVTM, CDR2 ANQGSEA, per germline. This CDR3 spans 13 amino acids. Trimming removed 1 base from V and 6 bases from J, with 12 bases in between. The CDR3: CSVEVPGANGYTF. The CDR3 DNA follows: TGCAGCGTTGAAGTCCCCGGGGCCAATGGCTACACCTTC.

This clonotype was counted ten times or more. The CDR3 loop is CASSLPSGSYNEQFF. CDR3 bases: TGTGCCAGCAGCCTACCTAGCGGCTCTTACAATGAGCAGTTCTTC. The chain links TRBV27 to TRBJ2-1, with TRBD2 identical over 7 bases. The V gene end was trimmed by 6 bases and the J gene end by 4 bases; junction bases not matched to a gene: 9. The CDR3 spans 15 residues. Germline V gene data show CDR1 as MNHEY and CDR2 as SMNVEV (reference sequence).

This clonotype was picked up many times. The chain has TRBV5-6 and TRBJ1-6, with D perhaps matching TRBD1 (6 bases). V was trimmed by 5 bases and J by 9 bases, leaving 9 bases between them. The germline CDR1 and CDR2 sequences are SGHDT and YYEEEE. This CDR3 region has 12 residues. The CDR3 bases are TGTGCCAGCAGAACAGGGTCTTCACCCCTCCACTTT. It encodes CASRTGSSPLHF.

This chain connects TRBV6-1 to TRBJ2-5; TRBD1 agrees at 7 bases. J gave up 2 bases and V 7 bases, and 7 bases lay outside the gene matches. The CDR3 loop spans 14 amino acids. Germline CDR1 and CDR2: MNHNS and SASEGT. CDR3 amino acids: CASTLRGPQETQYF. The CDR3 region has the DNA TGTGCCAGCACCCTAAGGGGGCCACAAGAGACCCAGTACTTC.

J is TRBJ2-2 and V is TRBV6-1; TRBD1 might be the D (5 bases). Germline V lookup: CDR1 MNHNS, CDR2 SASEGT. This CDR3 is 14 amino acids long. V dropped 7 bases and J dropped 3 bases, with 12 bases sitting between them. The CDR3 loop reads CASKWQGDTGELFF. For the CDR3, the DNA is TGTGCCAGCAAATGGCAGGGCGACACCGGGGAGCTGTTTTTT.

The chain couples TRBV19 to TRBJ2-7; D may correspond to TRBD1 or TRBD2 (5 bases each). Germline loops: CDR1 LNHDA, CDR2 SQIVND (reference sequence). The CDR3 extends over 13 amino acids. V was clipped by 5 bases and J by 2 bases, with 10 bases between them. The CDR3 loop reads CASSSGPTYEQYV. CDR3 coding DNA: TGTGCCAGTAGTTCGGGACCTACCTACGAGCAGTACGTC.

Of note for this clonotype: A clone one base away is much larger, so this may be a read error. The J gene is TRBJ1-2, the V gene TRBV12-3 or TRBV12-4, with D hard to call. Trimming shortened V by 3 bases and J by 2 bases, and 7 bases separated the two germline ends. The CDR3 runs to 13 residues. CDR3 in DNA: TGTGCCAGCAGTTTGGTTCGGAACTATGGCTACACCTTC. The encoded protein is CASSLVRNYGYTF.

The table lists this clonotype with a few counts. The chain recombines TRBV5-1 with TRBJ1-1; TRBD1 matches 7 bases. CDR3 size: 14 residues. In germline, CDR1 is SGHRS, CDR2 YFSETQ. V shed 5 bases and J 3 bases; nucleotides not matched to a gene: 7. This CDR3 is CASSSGQAYTEAFF. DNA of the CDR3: TGCGCCAGCAGTTCCGGACAGGCATACACTGAAGCTTTCTTT. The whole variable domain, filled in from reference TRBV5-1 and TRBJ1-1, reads KAGVTQTPRYLIKTRGQQVTLSCSPISGHRSVSWYQQTPGQGLQFLFEYFSETQRNKGNFPGRFSGRQFSNSRSEMNVSTLELGDSALYLCASSSGQAYTEAFFGQGTRLTVV.

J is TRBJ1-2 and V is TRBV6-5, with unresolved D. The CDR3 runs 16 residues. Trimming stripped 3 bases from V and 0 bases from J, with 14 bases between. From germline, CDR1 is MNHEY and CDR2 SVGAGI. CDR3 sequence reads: CASSYTQHPSNYGYTF. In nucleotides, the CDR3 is TGTGCCAGCAGTTATACCCAGCACCCCTCTAACTATGGCTACACCTTC.

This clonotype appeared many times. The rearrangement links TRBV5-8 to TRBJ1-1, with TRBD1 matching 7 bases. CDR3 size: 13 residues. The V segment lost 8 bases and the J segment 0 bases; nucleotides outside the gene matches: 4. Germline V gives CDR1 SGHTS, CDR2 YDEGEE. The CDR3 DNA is TGTGCCAGTAAGGGACAGTTGAACACTGAAGCTTTCTTT. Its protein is CASKGQLNTEAFF.

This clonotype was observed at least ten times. This chain's CDR3 is CASSLGSPGSNEQFF. The CDR3 bases are TGTGCCAGCAGTTTAGGTAGCCCCGGCTCCAATGAGCAGTTCTTC. The chain is built from TRBV12-3 or TRBV12-4 and TRBJ2-1; no definite D call. With 1 base removed from V and 6 bases from J, the gap between germline ends came to 13 bases. There are 15 residues in the CDR3.

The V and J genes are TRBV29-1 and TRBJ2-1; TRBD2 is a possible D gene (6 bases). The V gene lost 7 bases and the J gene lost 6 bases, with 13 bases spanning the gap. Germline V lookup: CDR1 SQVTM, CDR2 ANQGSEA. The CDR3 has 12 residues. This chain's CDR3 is CSGGLGGNEQFF. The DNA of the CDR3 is TGCAGCGGGGGACTGGGAGGCAATGAGCAGTTCTTC.

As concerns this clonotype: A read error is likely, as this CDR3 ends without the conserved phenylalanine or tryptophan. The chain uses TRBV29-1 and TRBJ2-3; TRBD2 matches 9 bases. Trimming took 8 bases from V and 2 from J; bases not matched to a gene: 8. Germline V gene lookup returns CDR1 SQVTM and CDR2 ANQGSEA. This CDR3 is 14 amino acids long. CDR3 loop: CSLATSGNTDTQYS. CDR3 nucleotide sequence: TGCAGCCTCGCGACTAGCGGAAACACAGATACGCAGTATTCT.

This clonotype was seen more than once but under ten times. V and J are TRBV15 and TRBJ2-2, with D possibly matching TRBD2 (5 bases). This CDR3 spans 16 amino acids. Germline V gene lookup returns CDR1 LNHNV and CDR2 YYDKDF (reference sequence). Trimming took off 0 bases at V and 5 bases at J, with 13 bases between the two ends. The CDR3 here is CATSRDLGRETGELFF. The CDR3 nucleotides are TGTGCCACCAGCAGAGATCTGGGTCGGGAAACCGGGGAGCTGTTTTTT.